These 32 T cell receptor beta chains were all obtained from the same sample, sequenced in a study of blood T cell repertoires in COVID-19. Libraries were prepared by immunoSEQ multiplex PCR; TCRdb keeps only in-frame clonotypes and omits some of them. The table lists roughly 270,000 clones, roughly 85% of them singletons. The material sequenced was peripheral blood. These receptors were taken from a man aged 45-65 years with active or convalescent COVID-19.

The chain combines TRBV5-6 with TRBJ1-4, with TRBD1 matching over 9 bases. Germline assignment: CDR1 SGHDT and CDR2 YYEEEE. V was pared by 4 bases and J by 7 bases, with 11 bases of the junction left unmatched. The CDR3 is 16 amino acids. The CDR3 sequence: CASSRNPGQGFEKLFF. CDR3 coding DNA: TGTGCCAGCAGCCGCAACCCGGGACAGGGATTTGAAAAACTGTTTTTT.

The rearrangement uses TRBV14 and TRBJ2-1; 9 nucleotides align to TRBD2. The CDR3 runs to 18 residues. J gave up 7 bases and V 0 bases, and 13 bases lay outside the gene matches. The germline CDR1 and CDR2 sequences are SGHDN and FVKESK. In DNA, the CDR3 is TGTGCCAGCAGCCAAGAAAGAGATTCGGCGGGAGGGGGTAATGAGCAGTTCTTC. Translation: CASSQERDSAGGGNEQFF.

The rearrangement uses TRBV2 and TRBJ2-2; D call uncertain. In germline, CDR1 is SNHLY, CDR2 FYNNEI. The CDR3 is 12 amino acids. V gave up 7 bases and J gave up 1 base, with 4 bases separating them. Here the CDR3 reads CASIKNTGELFF. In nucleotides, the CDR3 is TGTGCCAGCATCAAGAACACCGGGGAGCTGTTTTTT. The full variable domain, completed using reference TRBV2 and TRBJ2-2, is EPEVTQTPSHQVTQMGQEVILRCVPISNHLYFYWYRQILGQKVEFLVSFYNNEISEKSEIFDDQFSVERPDGSNFTLKIRSTKLEDSAMYFCASIKNTGELFFGEGSRLTVL.

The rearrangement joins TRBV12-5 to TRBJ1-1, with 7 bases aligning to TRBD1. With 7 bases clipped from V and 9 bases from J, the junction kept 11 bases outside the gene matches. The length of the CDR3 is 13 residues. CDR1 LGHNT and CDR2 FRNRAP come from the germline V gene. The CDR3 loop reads CASALDRAPKAFF. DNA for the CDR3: TGTGCTAGTGCTCTAGACAGGGCTCCGAAAGCTTTCTTT.

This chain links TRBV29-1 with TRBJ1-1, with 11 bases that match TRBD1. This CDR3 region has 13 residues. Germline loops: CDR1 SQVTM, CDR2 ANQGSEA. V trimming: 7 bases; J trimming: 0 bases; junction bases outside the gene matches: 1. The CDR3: CSGDRGLNTEAFF. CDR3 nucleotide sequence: TGCAGCGGGGACAGGGGGTTGAACACTGAAGCTTTCTTT.

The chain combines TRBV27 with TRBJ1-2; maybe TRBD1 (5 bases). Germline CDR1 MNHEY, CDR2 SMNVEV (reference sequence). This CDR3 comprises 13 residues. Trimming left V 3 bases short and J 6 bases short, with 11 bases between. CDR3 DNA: TGTGCCAGCAGTTTTTTCCAGGGCGATGGCTACACCTTC. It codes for CASSFFQGDGYTF.

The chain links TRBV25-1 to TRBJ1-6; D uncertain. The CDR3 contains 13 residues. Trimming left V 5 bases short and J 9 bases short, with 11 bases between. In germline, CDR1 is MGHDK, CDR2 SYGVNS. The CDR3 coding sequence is TGTGCCAGCAGTCCGGGATCAGGTTCACCCCTCCACTTT. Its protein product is CASSPGSGSPLHF.

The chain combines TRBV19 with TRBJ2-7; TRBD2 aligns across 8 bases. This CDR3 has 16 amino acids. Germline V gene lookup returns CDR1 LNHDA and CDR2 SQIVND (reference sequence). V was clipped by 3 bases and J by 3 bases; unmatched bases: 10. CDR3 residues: CASSISRVAGNYEQYF. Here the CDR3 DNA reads TGTGCCAGTAGTATCTCTAGGGTAGCGGGGAACTACGAGCAGTACTTC.

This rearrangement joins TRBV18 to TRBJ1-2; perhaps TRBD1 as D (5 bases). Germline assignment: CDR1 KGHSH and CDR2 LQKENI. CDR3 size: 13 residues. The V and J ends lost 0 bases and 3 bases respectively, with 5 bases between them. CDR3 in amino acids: CASSPPGDYGYTF. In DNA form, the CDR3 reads TGTGCCAGCTCACCACCAGGGGACTATGGCTACACCTTC.

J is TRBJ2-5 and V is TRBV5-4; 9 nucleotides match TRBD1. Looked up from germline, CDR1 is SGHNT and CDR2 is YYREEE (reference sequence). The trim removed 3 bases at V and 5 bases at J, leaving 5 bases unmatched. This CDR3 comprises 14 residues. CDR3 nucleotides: TGTGCCAGCAGCTCCACAGGGGGCGACGAGACCCAGTACTTC. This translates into CASSSTGGDETQYF.

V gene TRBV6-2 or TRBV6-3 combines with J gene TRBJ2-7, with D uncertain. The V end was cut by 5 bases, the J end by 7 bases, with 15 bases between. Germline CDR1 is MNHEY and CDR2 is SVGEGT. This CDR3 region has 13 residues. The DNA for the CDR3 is TGTGCCAGCAGTACGGCCCCGAGGTTGGAGCAGTACTTC. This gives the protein CASSTAPRLEQYF.

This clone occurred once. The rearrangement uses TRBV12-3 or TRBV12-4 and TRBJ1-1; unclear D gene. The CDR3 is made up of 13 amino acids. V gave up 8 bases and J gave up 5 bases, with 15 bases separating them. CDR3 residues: CASASQPRTEAFF. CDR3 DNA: TGTGCCAGCGCCTCCCAACCCCGGACTGAAGCTTTCTTT.

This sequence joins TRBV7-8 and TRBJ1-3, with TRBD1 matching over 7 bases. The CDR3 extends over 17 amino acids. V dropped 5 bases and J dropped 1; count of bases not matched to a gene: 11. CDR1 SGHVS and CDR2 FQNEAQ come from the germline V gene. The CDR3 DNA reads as TGTGCCAGCAGCCTCCGGGACAGACAGATTTCTGGAAACACCATATATTTT. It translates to CASSLRDRQISGNTIYF.

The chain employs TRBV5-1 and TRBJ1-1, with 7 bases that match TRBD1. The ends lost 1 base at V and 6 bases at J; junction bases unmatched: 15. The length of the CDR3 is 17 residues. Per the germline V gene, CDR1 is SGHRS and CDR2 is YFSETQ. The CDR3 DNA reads TGCGCCAGCAGCTTGAGGACGTTGAGGGGGCGAGACCCTGAAGCTTTCTTT. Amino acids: CASSLRTLRGRDPEAFF.

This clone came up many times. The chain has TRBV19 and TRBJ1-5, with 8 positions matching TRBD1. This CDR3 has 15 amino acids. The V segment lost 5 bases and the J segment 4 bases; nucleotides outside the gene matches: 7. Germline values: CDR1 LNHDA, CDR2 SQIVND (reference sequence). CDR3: CASSPRTGLNQPQHF. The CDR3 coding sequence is TGTGCCAGTAGTCCCCGGACAGGGTTGAATCAGCCCCAGCATTTT.

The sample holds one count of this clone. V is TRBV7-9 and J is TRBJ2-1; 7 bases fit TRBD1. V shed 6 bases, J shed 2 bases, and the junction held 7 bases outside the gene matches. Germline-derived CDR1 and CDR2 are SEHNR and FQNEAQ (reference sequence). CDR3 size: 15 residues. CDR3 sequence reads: CASRRQGGTYNEQFF. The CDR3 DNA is TGTGCCAGCAGGCGACAGGGCGGAACCTACAATGAGCAGTTCTTC.

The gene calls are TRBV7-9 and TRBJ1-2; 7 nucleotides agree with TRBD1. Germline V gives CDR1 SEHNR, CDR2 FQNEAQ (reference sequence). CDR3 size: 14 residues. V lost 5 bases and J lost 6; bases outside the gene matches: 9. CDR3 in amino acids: CASSLGQQGHGYTF. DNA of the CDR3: TGTGCCAGCAGCCTGGGACAGCAAGGGCATGGCTACACCTTC.

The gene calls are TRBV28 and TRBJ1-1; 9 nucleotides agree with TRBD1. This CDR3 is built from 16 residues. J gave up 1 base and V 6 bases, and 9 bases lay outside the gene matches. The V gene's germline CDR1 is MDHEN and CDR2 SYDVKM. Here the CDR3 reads CASSIQGAAGNTEAFF. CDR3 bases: TGTGCCAGCAGCATACAGGGGGCTGCGGGGAACACTGAAGCTTTCTTT.

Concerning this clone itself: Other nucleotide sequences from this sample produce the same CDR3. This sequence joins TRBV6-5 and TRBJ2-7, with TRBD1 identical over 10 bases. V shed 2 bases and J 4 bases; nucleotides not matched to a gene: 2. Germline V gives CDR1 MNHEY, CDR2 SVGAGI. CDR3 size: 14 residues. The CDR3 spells CASSYGTGDYEQYF. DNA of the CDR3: TGTGCCAGCAGTTACGGGACAGGGGATTACGAGCAGTACTTC.

The CDR3 region has the DNA TGTGCCAGCTCCGGGGACAACTCCTACGAGCAGTACTTC. Protein product: CASSGDNSYEQYF. This chain connects TRBV18 to TRBJ2-7, with a tentative D call TRBD1 (6 bases). Per the germline V gene, CDR1 is KGHSH and CDR2 is LQKENI. This CDR3 has 13 residues. Trimming pared 6 bases from V and 0 bases from J, leaving 9 bases between.

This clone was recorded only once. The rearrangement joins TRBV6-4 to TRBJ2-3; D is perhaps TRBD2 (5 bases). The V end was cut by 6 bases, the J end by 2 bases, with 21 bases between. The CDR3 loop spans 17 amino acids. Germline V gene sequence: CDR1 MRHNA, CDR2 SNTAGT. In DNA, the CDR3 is TGTGCCAGCAGAGCTAGAGGGCCTCCCCGGCCCACAGATACGCAGTATTTT. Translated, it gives CASRARGPPRPTDTQYF.

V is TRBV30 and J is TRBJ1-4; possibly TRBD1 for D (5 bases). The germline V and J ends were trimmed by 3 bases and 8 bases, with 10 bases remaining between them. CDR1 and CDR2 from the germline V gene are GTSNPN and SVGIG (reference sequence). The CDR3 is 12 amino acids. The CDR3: CAWSLGQEKLFF. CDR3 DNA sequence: TGTGCCTGGAGCTTGGGGCAAGAAAAACTGTTTTTT.

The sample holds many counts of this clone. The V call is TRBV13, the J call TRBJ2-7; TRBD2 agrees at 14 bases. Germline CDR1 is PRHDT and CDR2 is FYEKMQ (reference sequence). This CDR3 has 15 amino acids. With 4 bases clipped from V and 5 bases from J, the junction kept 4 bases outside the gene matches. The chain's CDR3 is CASSSGLAGVNEQYF. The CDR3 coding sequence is TGTGCCAGCAGCTCGGGACTAGCGGGAGTCAACGAGCAGTACTTC.

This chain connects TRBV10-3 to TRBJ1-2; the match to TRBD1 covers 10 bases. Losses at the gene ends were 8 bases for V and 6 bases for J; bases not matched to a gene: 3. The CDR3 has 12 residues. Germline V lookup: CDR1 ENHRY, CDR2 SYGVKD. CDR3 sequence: CAIQGTGDGYTF. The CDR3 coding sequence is TGTGCCATCCAAGGGACAGGGGATGGCTACACCTTC.

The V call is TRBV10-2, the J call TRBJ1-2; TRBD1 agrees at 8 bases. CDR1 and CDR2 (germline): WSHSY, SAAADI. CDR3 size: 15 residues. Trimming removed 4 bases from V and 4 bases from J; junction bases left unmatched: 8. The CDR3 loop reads CASSGTATGGYGYTF. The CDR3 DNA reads TGCGCCAGCAGTGGCACGGCCACAGGGGGCTATGGCTACACCTTC.

The CDR3 here is CASSSGQGVSGELFF. The CDR3 DNA is TGCGCCAGCAGTTCTGGACAGGGGGTTTCCGGGGAGCTGTTTTTT. V is TRBV5-1 and J is TRBJ2-2, with 10 bases aligning to TRBD1. There are 15 residues in the CDR3. Germline trimming cut 5 bases from V and 6 bases from J; bases unmatched to any gene: 7. CDR1 and CDR2 (germline): SGHRS, YFSETQ.

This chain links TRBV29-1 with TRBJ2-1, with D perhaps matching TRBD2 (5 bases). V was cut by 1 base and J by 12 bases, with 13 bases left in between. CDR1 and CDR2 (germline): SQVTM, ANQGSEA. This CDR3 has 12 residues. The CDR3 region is CSVEGETFAQFF. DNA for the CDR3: TGCAGCGTTGAAGGGGAGACGTTTGCGCAGTTCTTC.

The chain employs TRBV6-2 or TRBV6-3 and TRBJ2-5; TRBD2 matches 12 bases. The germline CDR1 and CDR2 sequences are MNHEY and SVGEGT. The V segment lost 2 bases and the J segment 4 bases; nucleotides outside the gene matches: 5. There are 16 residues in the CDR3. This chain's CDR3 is CASSYPSGRAGETQYF. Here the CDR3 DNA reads TGTGCCAGCAGTTACCCTAGCGGGAGGGCAGGAGAGACCCAGTACTTC.

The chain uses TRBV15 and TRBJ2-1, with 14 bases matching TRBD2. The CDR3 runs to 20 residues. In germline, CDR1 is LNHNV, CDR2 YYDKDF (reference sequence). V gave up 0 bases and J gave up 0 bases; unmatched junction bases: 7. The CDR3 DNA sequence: TGTGCCACCAGCAGAGATATGGGACTAGCGGGAGCGGGCTCCTACAATGAGCAGTTCTTC. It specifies CATSRDMGLAGAGSYNEQFF.

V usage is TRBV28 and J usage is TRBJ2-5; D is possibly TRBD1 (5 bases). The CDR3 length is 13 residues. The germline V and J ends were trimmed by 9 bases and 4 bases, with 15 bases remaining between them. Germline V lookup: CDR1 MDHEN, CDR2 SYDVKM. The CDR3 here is CASRQMGIETQYF. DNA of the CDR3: TGTGCCAGTAGACAGATGGGTATAGAGACCCAGTACTTC.

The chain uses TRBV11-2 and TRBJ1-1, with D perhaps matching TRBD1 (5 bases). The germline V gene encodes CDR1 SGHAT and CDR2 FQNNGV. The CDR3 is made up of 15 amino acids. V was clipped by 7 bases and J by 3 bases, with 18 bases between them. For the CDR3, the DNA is TGTGCCAGCACCCCCCGGAGGGGAAGTGACACTGAAGCTTTCTTT. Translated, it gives CASTPRRGSDTEAFF.

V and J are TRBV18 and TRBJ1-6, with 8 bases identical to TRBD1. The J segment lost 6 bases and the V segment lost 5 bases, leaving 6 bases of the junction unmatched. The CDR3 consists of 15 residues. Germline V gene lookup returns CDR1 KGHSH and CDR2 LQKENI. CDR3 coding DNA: TGTGCCAGCTCAGTTGGACAGGGAAGTAATTCACCCCTCCACTTT. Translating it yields CASSVGQGSNSPLHF. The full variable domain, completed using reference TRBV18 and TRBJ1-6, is NAGVMQNPRHLVRRRGQEARLRCSPMKGHSHVYWYRQLPEEGLKFMVYLQKENIIDESGMPKERFSAEFPKEGPSILRIQQVVRGDSAAYFCASSVGQGSNSPLHFGNGTRLTVT.